Only one count was recorded for the clone carrying this T cell receptor (beta chain). This record belongs to a study of blood T cell repertoires in COVID-19. Looking at the study overall: Some COVID-19 samples were acute and others convalescent; all came from the United States, Italy and Spain. PBMCs, B-cell-depleted T cells, or T cells were the source of the cDNA or gDNA that made up the material.

How the authors handled the data: Scientists estimated how many nucleated cells there were by amplifying reference gene primers. The method was immunoSEQ multiplex PCR; TCRdb's version includes in-frame clones alone and lacks a portion of them. V and J calls and clone size are given by that table; D and trimming were obtained from the DNA. The sample yields roughly 65,000 clones, more than 90% seen once. The CDR3 is made up of 12 amino acids. Trimming took 6 bases from V and 5 from J; bases not matched to a gene: 2. Germline V CDR1 and CDR2: SQVTM, ANQGSEA. This TCR was sampled from a man in his 60s with acute or convalescent COVID-19. Sequencing was performed on peripheral blood. The chain links TRBV29-1 to TRBJ1-4; TRBD1 matches at 8 bases. The CDR3 reads CSVQGANEKLFF. CDR3 nucleotide sequence: TGCAGCGTCCAGGGGGCGAATGAAAAACTGTTTTTT.